This T cell receptor (beta chain) was captured by sequencing in a study of blood T cell repertoires in COVID-19. The data were produced by immunoSEQ multiplex PCR, yet TCRdb's version contains in-frame clones alone and is incomplete. Of 140,000 to 150,000 clones detected, 80% to 85% appear once; the ten largest clones hold under 7%. Everyone who took part was about 18 to 90 years old, and they came from 24 US areas. The CDR3 is made up of 14 amino acids. With 0 bases removed from V and 4 bases from J, the gap between germline ends came to 9 bases. The germline CDR1 and CDR2 sequences are LNHNV and YYDKDF (reference sequence).

This clonotype was obtained from a woman between 50 and 59 years old who had been exposed to COVID-19. The sequenced sample consisted of PBMCs or T cells enriched from blood (not recorded which). The rearrangement joins TRBV15 to TRBJ1-1; D possibly corresponds to TRBD1 (6 bases). CDR3 protein: CATSRETGFTEAFF. The CDR3 region has the DNA TGTGCCACCAGCAGAGAGACAGGATTCACTGAAGCTTTCTTT.